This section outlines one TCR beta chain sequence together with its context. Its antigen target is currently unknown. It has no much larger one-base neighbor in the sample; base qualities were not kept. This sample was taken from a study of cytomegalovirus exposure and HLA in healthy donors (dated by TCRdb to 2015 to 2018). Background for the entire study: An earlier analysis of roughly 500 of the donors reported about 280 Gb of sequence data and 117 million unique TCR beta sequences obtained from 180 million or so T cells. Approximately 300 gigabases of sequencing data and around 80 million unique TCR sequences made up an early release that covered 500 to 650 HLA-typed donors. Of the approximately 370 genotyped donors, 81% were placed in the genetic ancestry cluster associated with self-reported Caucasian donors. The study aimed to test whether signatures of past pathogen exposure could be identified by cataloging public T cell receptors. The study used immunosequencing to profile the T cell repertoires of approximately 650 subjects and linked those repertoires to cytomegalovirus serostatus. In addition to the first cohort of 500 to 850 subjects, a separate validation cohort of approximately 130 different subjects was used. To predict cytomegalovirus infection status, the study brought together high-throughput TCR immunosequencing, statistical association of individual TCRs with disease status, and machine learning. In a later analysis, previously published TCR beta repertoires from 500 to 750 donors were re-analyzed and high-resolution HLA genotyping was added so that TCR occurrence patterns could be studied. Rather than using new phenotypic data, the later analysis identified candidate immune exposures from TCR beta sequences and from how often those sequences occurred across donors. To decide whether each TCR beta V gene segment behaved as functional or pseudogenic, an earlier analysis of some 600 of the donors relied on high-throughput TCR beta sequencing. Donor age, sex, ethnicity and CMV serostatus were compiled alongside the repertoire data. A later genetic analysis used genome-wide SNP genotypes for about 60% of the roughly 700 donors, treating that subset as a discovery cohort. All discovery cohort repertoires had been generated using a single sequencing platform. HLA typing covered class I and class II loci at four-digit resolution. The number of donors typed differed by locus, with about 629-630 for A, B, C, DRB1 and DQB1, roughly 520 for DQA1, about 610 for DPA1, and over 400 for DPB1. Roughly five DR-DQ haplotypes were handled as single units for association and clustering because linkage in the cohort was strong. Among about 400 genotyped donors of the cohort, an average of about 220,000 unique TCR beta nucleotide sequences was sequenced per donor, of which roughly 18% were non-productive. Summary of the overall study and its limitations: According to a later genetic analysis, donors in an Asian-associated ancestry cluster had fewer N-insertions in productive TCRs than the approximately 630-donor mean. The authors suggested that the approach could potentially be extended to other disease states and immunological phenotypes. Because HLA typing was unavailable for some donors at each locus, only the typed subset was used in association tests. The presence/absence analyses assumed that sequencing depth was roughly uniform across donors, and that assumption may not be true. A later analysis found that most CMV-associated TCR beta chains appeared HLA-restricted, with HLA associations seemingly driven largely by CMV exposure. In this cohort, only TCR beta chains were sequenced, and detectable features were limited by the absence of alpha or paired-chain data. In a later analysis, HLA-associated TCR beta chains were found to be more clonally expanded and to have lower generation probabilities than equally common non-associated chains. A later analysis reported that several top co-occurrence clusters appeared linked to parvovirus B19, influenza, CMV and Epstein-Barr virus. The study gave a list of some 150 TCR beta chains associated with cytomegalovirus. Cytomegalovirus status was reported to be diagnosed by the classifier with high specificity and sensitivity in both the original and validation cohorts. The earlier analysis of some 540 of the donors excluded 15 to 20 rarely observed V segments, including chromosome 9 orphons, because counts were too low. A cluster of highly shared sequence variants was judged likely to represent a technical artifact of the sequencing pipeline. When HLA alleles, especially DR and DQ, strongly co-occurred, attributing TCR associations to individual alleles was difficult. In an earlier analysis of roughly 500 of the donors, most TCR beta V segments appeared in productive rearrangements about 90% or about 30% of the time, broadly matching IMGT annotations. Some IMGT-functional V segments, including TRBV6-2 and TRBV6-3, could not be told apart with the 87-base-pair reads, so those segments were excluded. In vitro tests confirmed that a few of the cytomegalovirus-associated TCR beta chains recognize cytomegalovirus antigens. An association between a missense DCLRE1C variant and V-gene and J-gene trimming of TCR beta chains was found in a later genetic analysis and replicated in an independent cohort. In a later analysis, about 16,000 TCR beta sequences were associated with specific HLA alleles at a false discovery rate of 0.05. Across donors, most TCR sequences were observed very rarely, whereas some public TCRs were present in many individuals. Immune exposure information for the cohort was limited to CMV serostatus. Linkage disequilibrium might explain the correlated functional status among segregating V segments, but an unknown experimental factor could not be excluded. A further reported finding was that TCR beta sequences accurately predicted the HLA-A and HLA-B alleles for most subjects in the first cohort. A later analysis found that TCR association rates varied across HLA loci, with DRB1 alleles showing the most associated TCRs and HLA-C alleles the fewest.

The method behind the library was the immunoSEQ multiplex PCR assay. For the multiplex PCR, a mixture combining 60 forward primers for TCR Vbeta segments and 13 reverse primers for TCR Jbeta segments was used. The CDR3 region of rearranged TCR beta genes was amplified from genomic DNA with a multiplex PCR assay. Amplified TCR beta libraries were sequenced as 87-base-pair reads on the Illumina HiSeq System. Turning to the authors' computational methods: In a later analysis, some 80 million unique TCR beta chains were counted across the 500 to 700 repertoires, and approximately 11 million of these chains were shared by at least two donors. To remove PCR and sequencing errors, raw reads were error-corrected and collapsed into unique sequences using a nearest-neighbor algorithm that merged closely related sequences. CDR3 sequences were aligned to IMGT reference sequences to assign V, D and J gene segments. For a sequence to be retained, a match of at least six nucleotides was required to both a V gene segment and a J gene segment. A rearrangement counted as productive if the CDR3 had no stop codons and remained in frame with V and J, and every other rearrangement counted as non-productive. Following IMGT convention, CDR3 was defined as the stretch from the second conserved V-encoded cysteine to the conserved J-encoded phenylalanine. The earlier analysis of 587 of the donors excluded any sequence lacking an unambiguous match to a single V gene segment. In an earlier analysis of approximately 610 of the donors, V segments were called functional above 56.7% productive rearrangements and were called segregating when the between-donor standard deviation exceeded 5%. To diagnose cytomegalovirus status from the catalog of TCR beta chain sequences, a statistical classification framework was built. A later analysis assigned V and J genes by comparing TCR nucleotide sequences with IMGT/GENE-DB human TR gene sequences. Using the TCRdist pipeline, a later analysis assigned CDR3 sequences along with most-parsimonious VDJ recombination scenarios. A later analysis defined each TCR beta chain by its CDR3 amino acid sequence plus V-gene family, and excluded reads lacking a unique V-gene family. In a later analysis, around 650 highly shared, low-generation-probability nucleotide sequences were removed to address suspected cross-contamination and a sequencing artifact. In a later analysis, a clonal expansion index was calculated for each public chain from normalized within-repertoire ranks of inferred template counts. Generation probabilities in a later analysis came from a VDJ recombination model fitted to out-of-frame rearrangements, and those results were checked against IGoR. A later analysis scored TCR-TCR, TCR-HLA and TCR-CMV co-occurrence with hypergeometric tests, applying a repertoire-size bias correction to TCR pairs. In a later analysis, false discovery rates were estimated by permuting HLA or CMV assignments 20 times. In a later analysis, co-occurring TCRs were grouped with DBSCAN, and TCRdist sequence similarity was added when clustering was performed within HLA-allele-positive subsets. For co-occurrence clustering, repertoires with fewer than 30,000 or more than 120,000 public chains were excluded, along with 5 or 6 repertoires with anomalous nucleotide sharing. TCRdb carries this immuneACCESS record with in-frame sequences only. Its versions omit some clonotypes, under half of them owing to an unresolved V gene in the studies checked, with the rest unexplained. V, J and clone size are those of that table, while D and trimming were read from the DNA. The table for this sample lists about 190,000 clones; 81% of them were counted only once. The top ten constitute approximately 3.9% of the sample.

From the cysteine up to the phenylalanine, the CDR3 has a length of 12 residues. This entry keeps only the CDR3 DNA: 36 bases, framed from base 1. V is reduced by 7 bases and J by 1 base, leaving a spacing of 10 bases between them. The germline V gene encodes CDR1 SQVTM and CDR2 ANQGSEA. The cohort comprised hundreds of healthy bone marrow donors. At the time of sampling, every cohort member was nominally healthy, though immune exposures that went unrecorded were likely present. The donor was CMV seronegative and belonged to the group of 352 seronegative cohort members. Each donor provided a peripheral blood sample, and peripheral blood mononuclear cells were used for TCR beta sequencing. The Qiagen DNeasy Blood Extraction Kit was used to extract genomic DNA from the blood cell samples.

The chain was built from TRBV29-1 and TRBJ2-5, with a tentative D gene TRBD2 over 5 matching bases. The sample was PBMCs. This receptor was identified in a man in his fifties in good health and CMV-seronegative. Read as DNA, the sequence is TGCAGCGGTAGCGTAGGCCAAGAGACCCAGTACTTC. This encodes CSGSVGQETQYF.